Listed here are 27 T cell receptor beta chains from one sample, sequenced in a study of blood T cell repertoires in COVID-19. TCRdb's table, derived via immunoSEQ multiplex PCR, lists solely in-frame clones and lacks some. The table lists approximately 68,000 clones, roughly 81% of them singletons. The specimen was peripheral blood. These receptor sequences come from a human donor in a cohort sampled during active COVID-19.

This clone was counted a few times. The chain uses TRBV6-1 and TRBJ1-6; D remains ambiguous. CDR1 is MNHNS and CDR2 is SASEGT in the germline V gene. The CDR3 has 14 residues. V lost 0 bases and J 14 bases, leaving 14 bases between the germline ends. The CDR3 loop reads CASSEALVRVALHF. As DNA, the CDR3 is TGTGCCAGCAGTGAAGCGTTGGTCCGGGTAGCCCTCCACTTT.

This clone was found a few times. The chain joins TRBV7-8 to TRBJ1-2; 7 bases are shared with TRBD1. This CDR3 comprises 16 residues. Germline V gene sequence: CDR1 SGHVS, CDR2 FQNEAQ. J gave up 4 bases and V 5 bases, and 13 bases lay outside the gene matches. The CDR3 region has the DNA TGTGCCAGCAGCCAACGAATGCAGGGGGTCCTCTATGGCTACACCTTC. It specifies CASSQRMQGVLYGYTF.

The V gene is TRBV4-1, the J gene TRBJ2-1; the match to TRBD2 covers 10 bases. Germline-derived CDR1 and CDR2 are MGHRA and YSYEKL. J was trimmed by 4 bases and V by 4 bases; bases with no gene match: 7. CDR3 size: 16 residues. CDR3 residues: CASSRGTSVQYNEQFF. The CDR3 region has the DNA TGCGCCAGCAGCCGAGGGACTAGCGTCCAATACAATGAGCAGTTCTTC.

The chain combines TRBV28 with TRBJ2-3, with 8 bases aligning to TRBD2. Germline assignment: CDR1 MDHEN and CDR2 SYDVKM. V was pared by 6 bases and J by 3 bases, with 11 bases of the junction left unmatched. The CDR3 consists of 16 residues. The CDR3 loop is CASSPRGSGTTDTQYF. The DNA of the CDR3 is TGTGCCAGCAGCCCGAGAGGTAGCGGGACGACAGATACGCAGTATTTT.

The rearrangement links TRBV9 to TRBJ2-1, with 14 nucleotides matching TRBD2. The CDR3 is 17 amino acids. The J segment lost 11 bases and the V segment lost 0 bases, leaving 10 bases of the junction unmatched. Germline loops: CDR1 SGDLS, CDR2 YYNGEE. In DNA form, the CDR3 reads TGTGCCAGCAGCGTAGGAGGTGGGACTAGCGGGAGTAGGAAGCAGTTCTTC. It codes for CASSVGGGTSGSRKQFF.

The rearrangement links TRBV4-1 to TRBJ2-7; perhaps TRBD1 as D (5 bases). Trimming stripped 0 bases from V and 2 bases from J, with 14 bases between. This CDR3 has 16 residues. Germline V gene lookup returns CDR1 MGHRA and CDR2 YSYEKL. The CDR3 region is CASSQDGRQGPYEQYF. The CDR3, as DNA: TGCGCCAGCAGCCAAGATGGTAGGCAGGGTCCCTACGAGCAGTACTTC.

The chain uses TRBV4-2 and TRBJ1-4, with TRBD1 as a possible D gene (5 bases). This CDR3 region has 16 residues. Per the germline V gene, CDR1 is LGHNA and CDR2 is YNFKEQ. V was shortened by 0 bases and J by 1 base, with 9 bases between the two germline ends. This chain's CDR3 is CASSQESQGTNEKLFF. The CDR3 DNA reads TGTGCCAGCAGCCAAGAGTCCCAGGGAACTAATGAAAAACTGTTTTTT.

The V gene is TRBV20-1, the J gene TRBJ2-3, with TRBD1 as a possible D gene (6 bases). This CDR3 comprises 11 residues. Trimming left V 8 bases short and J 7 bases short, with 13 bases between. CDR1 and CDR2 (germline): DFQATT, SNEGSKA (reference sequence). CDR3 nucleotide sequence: TGCAGTAACGCAGGGGATTATACGCAGTATTTT. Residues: CSNAGDYTQYF.

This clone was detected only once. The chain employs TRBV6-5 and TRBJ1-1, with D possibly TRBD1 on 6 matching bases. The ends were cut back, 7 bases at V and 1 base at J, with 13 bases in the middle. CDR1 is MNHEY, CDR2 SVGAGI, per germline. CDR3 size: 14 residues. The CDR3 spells CASINRAPNTEAFF. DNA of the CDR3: TGTGCCAGCATTAACAGGGCTCCGAACACTGAAGCTTTCTTT.

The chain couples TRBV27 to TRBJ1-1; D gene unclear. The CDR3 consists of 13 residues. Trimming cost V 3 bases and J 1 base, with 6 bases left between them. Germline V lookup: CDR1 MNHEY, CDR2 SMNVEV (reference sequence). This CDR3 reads CASSFRQNTEAFF. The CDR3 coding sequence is TGTGCCAGCAGTTTCCGACAGAACACTGAAGCTTTCTTT.

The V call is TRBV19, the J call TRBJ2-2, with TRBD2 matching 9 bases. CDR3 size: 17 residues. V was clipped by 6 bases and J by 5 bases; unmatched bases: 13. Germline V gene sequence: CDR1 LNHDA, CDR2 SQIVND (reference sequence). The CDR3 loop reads CASSHPLREGWTGELFF. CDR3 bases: TGTGCCAGTAGCCACCCTTTGCGGGAGGGCTGGACCGGGGAGCTGTTTTTT.

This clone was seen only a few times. This CDR3 reads CASSQGWGRDNEKLFF. The DNA of the CDR3 is TGTGCCAGCAGCCAAGGATGGGGCAGGGATAATGAAAAACTGTTTTTT. The V and J genes are TRBV3-1 (or the pseudogene TRBV3-2) and TRBJ1-4, with D possibly being TRBD1 (5 bases). Trimming took off 1 base at V and 4 bases at J, with 13 bases between the two ends. Per the germline V gene, CDR1 is LGHDT and CDR2 is YNNKEL (reference sequence). The CDR3 covers 16 residues.

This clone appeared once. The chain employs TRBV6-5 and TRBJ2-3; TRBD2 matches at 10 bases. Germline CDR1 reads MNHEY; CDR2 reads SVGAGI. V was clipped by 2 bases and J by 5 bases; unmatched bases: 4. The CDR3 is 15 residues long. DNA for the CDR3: TGTGCCAGCAGTTACCAGGGACTAGCGAGAGATACGCAGTATTTT. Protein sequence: CASSYQGLARDTQYF.

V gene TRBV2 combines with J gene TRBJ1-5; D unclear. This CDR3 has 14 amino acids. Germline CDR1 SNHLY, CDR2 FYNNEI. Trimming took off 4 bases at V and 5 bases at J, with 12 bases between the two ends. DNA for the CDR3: TGTGCCAGCAGTGTTTACAGCCAAGATCAGCCCCAGCATTTT. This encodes CASSVYSQDQPQHF. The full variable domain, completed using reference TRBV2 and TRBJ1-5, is EPEVTQTPSHQVTQMGQEVILRCVPISNHLYFYWYRQILGQKVEFLVSFYNNEISEKSEIFDDQFSVERPDGSNFTLKIRSTKLEDSAMYFCASSVYSQDQPQHFGDGTRLSIL.

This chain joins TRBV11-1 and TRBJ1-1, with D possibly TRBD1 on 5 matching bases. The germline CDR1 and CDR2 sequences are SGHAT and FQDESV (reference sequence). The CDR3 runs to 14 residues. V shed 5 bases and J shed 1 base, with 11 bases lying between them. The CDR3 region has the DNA TGTGCCAGCAGCCCGGGACTCACGAACACTGAAGCTTTCTTT. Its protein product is CASSPGLTNTEAFF.

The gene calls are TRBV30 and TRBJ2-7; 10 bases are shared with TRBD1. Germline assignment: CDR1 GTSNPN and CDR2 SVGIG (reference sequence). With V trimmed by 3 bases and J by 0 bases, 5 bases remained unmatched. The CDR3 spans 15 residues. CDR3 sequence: CAWRTGGSYSYEQYF. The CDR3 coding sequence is TGTGCCTGGAGGACAGGGGGCAGTTACTCCTACGAGCAGTACTTC. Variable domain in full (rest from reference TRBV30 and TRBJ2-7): SQTIHQWPATLVQPVGSPLSLECTVEGTSNPNLYWYRQAAGRGLQLLFYSVGIGQISSEVPQNLSASRPQDRQFILSSKKLLLSDSGFYLCAWRTGGSYSYEQYFGPGTRLTVT.

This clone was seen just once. The CDR3 DNA reads TGTGCCAGCAGCACCAACACGGCGGGAGGTCCAGATACGCAGTATTTT. It encodes CASSTNTAGGPDTQYF. The chain recombines TRBV7-2 with TRBJ2-3; 8 bases fit TRBD2. The CDR3 runs 16 residues. Germline values: CDR1 SGHTA, CDR2 FQGNSA. Trimming cost V 5 bases and J 4 bases; bases outside gene matches: 11. The entire variable domain, with the rest obtained from reference TRBV7-2 and TRBJ2-3, is as follows: GAGVSQSPSNKVTEKGKDVELRCDPISGHTALYWYRQSLGQGLEFLIYFQGNSAPDKSGLPSDRFSAERTGGSVSTLTIQRTQQEDSAVYLCASSTNTAGGPDTQYFGPGTRLTVL.

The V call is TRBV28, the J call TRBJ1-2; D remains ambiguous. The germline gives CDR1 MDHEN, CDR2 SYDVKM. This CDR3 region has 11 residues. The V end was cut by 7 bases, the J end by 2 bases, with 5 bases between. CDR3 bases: TGTGCCAGCACCCAAAACTATGGCTACACCTTC. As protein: CASTQNYGYTF.

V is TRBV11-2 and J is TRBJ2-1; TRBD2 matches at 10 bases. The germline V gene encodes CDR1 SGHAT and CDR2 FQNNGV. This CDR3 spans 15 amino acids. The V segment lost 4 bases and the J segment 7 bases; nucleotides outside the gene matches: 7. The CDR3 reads CASSSLAGGVNEQFF. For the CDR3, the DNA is TGTGCCAGCAGCTCTTTAGCGGGAGGAGTAAATGAGCAGTTCTTC.

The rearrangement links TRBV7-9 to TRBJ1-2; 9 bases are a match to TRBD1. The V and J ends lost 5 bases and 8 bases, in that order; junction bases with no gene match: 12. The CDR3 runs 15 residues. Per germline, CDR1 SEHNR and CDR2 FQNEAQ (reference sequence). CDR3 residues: CASSPEQGAWAGYTF. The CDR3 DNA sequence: TGTGCCAGCAGCCCCGAACAGGGGGCCTGGGCGGGCTACACCTTC.

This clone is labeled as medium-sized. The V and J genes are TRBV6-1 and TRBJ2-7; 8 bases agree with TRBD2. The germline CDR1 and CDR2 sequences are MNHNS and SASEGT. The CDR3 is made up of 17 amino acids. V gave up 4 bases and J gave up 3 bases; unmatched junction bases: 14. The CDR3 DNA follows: TGTGCCAGCAGTGGAACCTCTAGCGGGTGGCTTGGCTACGAGCAGTACTTC. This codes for CASSGTSSGWLGYEQYF.

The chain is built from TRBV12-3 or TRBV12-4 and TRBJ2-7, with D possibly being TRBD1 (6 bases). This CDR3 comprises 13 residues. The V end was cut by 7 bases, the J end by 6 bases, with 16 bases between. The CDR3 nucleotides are TGTGCCAGCACCGAAAACAGGGCCAGCGAGCAGTACTTC. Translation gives CASTENRASEQYF.

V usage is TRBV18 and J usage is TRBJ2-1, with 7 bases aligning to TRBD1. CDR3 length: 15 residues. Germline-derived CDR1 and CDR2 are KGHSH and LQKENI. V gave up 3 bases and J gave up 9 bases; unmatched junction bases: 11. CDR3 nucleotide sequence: TGTGCCAGCTCACCTTCCGGAACAGGGGCCAGTGAGCAGTTCTTC. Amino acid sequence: CASSPSGTGASEQFF. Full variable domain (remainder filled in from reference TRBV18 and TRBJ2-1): NAGVMQNPRHLVRRRGQEARLRCSPMKGHSHVYWYRQLPEEGLKFMVYLQKENIIDESGMPKERFSAEFPKEGPSILRIQQVVRGDSAAYFCASSPSGTGASEQFFGPGTRLTVL.

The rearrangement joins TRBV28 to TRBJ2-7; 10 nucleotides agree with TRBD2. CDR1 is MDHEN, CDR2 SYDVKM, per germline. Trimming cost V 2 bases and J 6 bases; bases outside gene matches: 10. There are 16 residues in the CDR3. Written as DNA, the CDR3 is TGTGCCAGCAGTTTACGCGGGCTAGCGGGAGATGGCGAGCAGTACTTC. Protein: CASSLRGLAGDGEQYF. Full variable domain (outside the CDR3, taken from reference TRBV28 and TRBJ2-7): DVKVTQSSRYLVKRTGEKVFLECVQDMDHENMFWYRQDPGLGLRLIYFSYDVKMKEKGDIPEGYSVSREKKERFSLILESASTNQTSMYLCASSLRGLAGDGEQYFGPGTRLTVT.

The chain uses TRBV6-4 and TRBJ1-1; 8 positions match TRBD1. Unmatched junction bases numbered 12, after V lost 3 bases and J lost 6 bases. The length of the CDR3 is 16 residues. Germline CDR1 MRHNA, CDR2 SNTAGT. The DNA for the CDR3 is TGTGCCAGCAGTGATTTATGGACAGGGCGTCCGCCTGAAGCTTTCTTT. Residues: CASSDLWTGRPPEAFF.

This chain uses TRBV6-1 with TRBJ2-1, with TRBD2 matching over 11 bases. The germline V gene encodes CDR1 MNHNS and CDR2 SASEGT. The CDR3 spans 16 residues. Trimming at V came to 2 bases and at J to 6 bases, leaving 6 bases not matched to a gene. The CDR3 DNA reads TGTGCCAGCAGTGAATTGACTAGCGGGACCCTCAATGAGCAGTTCTTC. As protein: CASSELTSGTLNEQFF.

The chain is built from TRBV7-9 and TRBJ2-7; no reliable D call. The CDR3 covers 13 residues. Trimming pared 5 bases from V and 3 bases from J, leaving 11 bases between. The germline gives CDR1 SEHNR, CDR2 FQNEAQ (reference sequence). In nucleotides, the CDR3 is TGTGCCAGCAGCCCCGAGCAAAACTACGAGCAGTACTTC. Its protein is CASSPEQNYEQYF.